The 18 T cell receptor beta chains given below trace back to one sample, sequenced in a study of T cell responses to AZD1222 COVID-19 vaccine. Sequencing used immunoSEQ multiplex PCR; TCRdb keeps in-frame clones, though not all of them. The sample has around 160,000 clones, 90% to 95% seen once. The sample in question was peripheral blood, obtained on day 0 of AZD1222 vaccination. The source is an adult in good health.

The chain has TRBV11-3 and TRBJ1-6; D is unclear. The germline gives CDR1 SGHNT, CDR2 YENEEA. V gave up 3 bases and J gave up 8 bases, with 8 bases separating them. CDR3 length equals 13 residues. The CDR3 protein is CASSLGWDSPLHF. The CDR3 coding sequence is TGTGCCAGCAGCTTGGGCTGGGATTCACCCCTCCACTTT.

The V and J genes are TRBV11-2 and TRBJ2-5; D may correspond to TRBD1 or TRBD2 (5 bases each). Germline lookup yields CDR1 SGHAT and CDR2 FQNNGV. The CDR3 loop spans 15 amino acids. V was shortened by 5 bases and J by 5 bases, with 18 bases between the two germline ends. This chain's CDR3 is CASSQTGTDGETQYF. CDR3 in DNA: TGTGCCAGCAGCCAAACCGGGACCGACGGGGAGACCCAGTACTTC. The whole variable domain, filled in from reference TRBV11-2 and TRBJ2-5, reads EAGVAQSPRYKIIEKRQSVAFWCNPISGHATLYWYQQILGQGPKLLIQFQNNGVVDDSQLPKDRFSAERLKGVDSTLKIQPAKLEDSAVYLCASSQTGTDGETQYFGPGTRLLVL.

The V call is TRBV7-8, the J call TRBJ1-5, with D perhaps matching TRBD1 (5 bases). Germline loops: CDR1 SGHVS, CDR2 FQNEAQ. The CDR3 runs to 16 residues. Trimming removed 3 bases at V and 4 bases at J, with 16 bases between. The CDR3 DNA sequence: TGTGCCAGCAGCTTTAACGTAAGGGGCGGGAATCAGCCCCAGCATTTT. Encoded protein: CASSFNVRGGNQPQHF. Filled out from reference TRBV7-8 and TRBJ1-5, the complete variable domain reads GAGVSQSPRYKVAKRGQDVALRCDPISGHVSLFWYQQALGQGPEFLTYFQNEAQLDKSGLPSDRFFAERPEGSVSTLKIQRTQQEDSAVYLCASSFNVRGGNQPQHFGDGTRLSIL.

The V and J genes are TRBV5-1 and TRBJ2-7; possible D gene TRBD2, 6 bases. This CDR3 spans 14 amino acids. Trimming shortened V by 4 bases and J by 7 bases, and 18 bases separated the two germline ends. Germline-derived CDR1 and CDR2 are SGHRS and YFSETQ. The CDR3: CASSAREYTTEQYF. The CDR3 DNA follows: TGCGCCAGCAGCGCCCGGGAGTACACTACGGAGCAGTACTTC.

This clone occurred a few times. The chain joins TRBV3-1 (or the pseudogene TRBV3-2) to TRBJ1-5; 7 bases fit TRBD1. This CDR3 contains 13 residues. Per the germline V gene, CDR1 is LGHDT and CDR2 is YNNKEL (reference sequence). The trim removed 2 bases at V and 6 bases at J, leaving 1 base unmatched. CDR3 DNA sequence: TGTGCCAGCAGCCAAAACAGGGGTCAGCCCCAGCATTTT. Its translation is CASSQNRGQPQHF.

The genes are TRBV4-1 and TRBJ1-5; the match to TRBD1 covers 10 bases. The CDR3 covers 17 residues. Germline V gene data show CDR1 as MGHRA and CDR2 as YSYEKL. The trim removed 2 bases at V and 7 bases at J, leaving 11 bases unmatched. The CDR3 is CASSQTTGQGLDQPQHF. Here the CDR3 DNA reads TGCGCCAGCAGCCAAACCACGGGACAGGGGCTAGACCAGCCCCAGCATTTT.

The J gene is TRBJ1-3, the V gene TRBV4-3; TRBD1 might be the D (5 bases). This CDR3 has 16 residues. Deletions cut 0 bases from V and 4 bases from J, with 13 bases between. CDR1 and CDR2 (germline): LGHNA, YSLEER. The CDR3 loop reads CASSQDFQGSGNTIYF. The CDR3 nucleotides are TGCGCCAGCAGCCAAGATTTTCAGGGATCGGGAAACACCATATATTTT.

The chain carries TRBV6-5 and TRBJ1-4; possible D gene TRBD1, 5 bases. This CDR3 has 16 residues. The V end lost 0 bases, the J end lost 6 bases, and 14 bases lay between the germline ends. The germline CDR1 and CDR2 sequences are MNHEY and SVGAGI. Written as DNA, the CDR3 is TGTGCCAGCAGTTACTCAGGGCGGCAGGGAGATGAAAAACTGTTTTTT. This codes for CASSYSGRQGDEKLFF.

The chain couples TRBV3-1 (or the pseudogene TRBV3-2) to TRBJ2-1; D possibly corresponds to TRBD1 (7 bases). The V gene's germline CDR1 is LGHDT and CDR2 YNNKEL (reference sequence). The length of the CDR3 is 14 residues. Trimming removed 7 bases from V and 8 bases from J, with 18 bases in between. The CDR3 reads CASTRGAGWDEQFF. The CDR3 nucleotides are TGTGCCAGCACCAGGGGGGCGGGGTGGGATGAGCAGTTCTTC.

The CDR3 DNA is TGTGCCAGCAGTTCCCGAGGGGCGGGTGAAGCTTTCTTT. Its translation is CASSSRGAGEAFF. The rearrangement joins TRBV6-2 or TRBV6-3 to TRBJ1-1; D may be TRBD1 (5 bases). The CDR3 is 13 residues long. V lost 4 bases and J 7 bases, leaving 13 bases between the germline ends. Germline V lookup: CDR1 MNHEY, CDR2 SVGEGT.

In DNA form, the CDR3 reads TGTGCCAGCAGCTTGGGAGGGGGCAATCAGCCCCAGCATTTT. It specifies CASSLGGGNQPQHF. The chain employs TRBV5-4 and TRBJ1-5; a weak D match, TRBD1 (5 bases). The V gene's germline CDR1 is SGHNT and CDR2 YYREEE (reference sequence). V gave up 0 bases and J gave up 2 bases, with 6 bases separating them. This CDR3 comprises 14 residues.

The V and J genes are TRBV6-5 and TRBJ1-1; D remains ambiguous. Trimming left V 6 bases short and J 8 bases short, with 13 bases between. The germline CDR1 and CDR2 sequences are MNHEY and SVGAGI. This CDR3 contains 12 residues. The CDR3 nucleotides read TGTGCCAGCAGCAATGACTGGTCCGAAGCTTTCTTT. This codes for CASSNDWSEAFF.

This chain joins TRBV9 and TRBJ2-6; possibly TRBD1 for D (6 bases). Germline V CDR1 and CDR2: SGDLS, YYNGEE. The V end lost 3 bases, the J end lost 0 bases, and 13 bases lay between the germline ends. The CDR3 is 17 residues long. CDR3 protein: CASSASGHSSGANVLTF. As DNA, the CDR3 is TGTGCCAGCAGCGCTTCGGGACATAGCTCTGGGGCCAACGTCCTGACTTTC. Using reference TRBV9 and TRBJ2-6 for the parts outside the CDR3, the full variable domain is DSGVTQTPKHLITATGQRVTLRCSPRSGDLSVYWYQQSLDQGLQFLIQYYNGEERAKGNILERFSAQQFPDLHSELNLSSLELGDSALYFCASSASGHSSGANVLTFGAGSRLTVL.

This chain uses TRBV10-3 with TRBJ2-3; 12 bases agree with TRBD2. The CDR3 covers 14 residues. The germline V gene has CDR1 ENHRY and CDR2 SYGVKD. With V trimmed by 10 bases and J by 4 bases, 6 bases remained unmatched. The CDR3 DNA reads as TGTGCCACCGAGACTAGCGGGAGCGCAGATACGCAGTATTTT. Translating it yields CATETSGSADTQYF.

V and J are TRBV5-4 and TRBJ2-4, with D maybe TRBD2 (6 bases). V was clipped by 4 bases and J by 0 bases, with 14 bases between them. From germline, CDR1 is SGHNT and CDR2 YYREEE (reference sequence). CDR3 size: 16 residues. The CDR3 bases are TGTGCCAGCAGCGCGGGAACCTTACTAGCCAAAAACATTCAGTACTTC. Translating it yields CASSAGTLLAKNIQYF.

V is TRBV7-8 and J is TRBJ2-2, with D possibly TRBD2 on 7 matching bases. The CDR3 runs 14 residues. CDR1 is SGHVS and CDR2 is FQNEAQ in the germline V gene. The ends were cut back, 7 bases at V and 5 bases at J, with 14 bases in the middle. The CDR3 loop is CASTSGGLTGELFF. The DNA for the CDR3 is TGTGCCAGCACCTCGGGGGGCTTGACCGGGGAGCTGTTTTTT.

The rearrangement joins TRBV7-6 to TRBJ2-5, with D perhaps TRBD2 (5 bases). Germline V gene data show CDR1 as SGHVS and CDR2 as FNYEAQ. The CDR3 has 15 residues. V was pared by 4 bases and J by 4 bases, with 16 bases between. This chain's CDR3 is CASSYNPSEGETQYF. DNA for the CDR3: TGTGCCAGCAGCTACAACCCTTCCGAGGGAGAGACCCAGTACTTC.

The chain joins TRBV14 to TRBJ2-1, with a possible D match to TRBD1 (6 bases). Trimming pared 7 bases from V and 7 bases from J, leaving 23 bases between. CDR1 is SGHDN and CDR2 is FVKESK in the germline V gene. CDR3 length: 16 residues. The CDR3 DNA follows: TGTGCCAGCAACCCCCTGGGCGAGCAGGGGTTAAATGAGCAGTTCTTC. Its translation: CASNPLGEQGLNEQFF.